These 16 T cell receptor beta chains were all obtained from the same sample, sequenced in a study of CD8+ T cells in alopecia areata. Extracted from the samples, RNA was reverse transcribed into cDNA to serve as the sequencing template. Method: immunoSEQ multiplex PCR; TCRdb's copy keeps in-frame clones and lacks some. The sample consists of about 150,000 clones, 55% of them appearing once. The material sequenced was CD4+ T cells sorted from blood. The receptors come from a human donor in good health.

J is TRBJ2-7 and V is TRBV15; TRBD2 aligns across 14 bases. The V gene end was trimmed by 1 base and the J gene end by 6 bases; junction bases not matched to a gene: 5. CDR1 LNHNV and CDR2 YYDKDF come from the germline V gene (reference sequence). CDR3 length: 16 amino acids. The chain's CDR3 is CATSRAGLAGVSEQYF. In DNA, the CDR3 is TGTGCCACCAGCAGAGCGGGACTAGCGGGAGTATCCGAGCAGTACTTC.

This clone was observed a few times. The rearrangement joins TRBV7-9 to TRBJ1-2; 8 bases line up with TRBD1. Trimming cost V 5 bases and J 4 bases; bases outside gene matches: 9. Germline V gene sequence: CDR1 SEHNR, CDR2 FQNEAQ (reference sequence). The CDR3 covers 15 residues. The chain's CDR3 is CASSQRTGSSYGYTF. The CDR3 DNA follows: TGTGCCAGCAGCCAGCGGACAGGGTCGAGCTATGGCTACACCTTC.

This chain connects TRBV25-1 to TRBJ2-1; 10 positions match TRBD2. Germline CDR1 MGHDK, CDR2 SYGVNS. This CDR3 is built from 16 residues. The V and J ends lost 4 bases and 5 bases, in that order; junction bases with no gene match: 8. The CDR3 sequence: CASSASGTSVDNEQFF. DNA for the CDR3: TGTGCCAGCAGTGCTTCCGGGACTAGCGTTGACAATGAGCAGTTCTTC.

The CDR3 sequence: CSVQAGWEQFF. DNA for the CDR3: TGCAGCGTCCAAGCGGGTTGGGAGCAGTTCTTC. The chain combines TRBV20-1 with TRBJ2-1; D may be TRBD2 (6 bases). The CDR3 is made up of 11 amino acids. The germline V gene encodes CDR1 DFQATT and CDR2 SNEGSKA (reference sequence).

Only one count was recorded for this clone. The chain joins TRBV11-2 to TRBJ1-1, with TRBD1 as a possible D gene (6 bases). This CDR3 contains 15 residues. Trimming cost V 2 bases and J 5 bases, with 15 bases left between them. CDR1 SGHAT and CDR2 FQNNGV come from the germline V gene. The CDR3 region has the DNA TGTGCCAGCAGCTTATCCTGGGGGCGTCTAACTGAAGCTTTCTTT. This encodes CASSLSWGRLTEAFF.

The genes are TRBV5-1 and TRBJ2-1; perhaps D is TRBD1 or TRBD2 (5 bases each). Trimming removed 4 bases at V and 3 bases at J, with 14 bases between. Germline CDR1 SGHRS, CDR2 YFSETQ. The CDR3 contains 15 residues. The CDR3 sequence: CASSLPGTYYNEQFF. The CDR3 DNA follows: TGCGCCAGCAGCCTCCCGGGGACCTACTACAATGAGCAGTTCTTC.

V usage is TRBV29-1 and J usage is TRBJ1-2; D gene uncertain. CDR1 and CDR2 from the germline V gene are SQVTM and ANQGSEA. V was pared by 6 bases and J by 8 bases, with 19 bases between. The CDR3 is 13 amino acids. This chain's CDR3 is CSVHGGGREGYTF. CDR3 nucleotide sequence: TGCAGCGTCCACGGCGGAGGGCGGGAAGGCTACACCTTC.

This chain joins TRBV2 and TRBJ1-5; weak D call: TRBD1 (6 bases). Per germline, CDR1 SNHLY and CDR2 FYNNEI. Between the trimmed V and J ends, which lost 6 bases and 5 bases, there was a span of 17 bases. The CDR3 is made up of 15 amino acids. The CDR3 DNA follows: TGTGCCAGCAGCCGGATCCAGGGGACCGATCAGCCCCAGCATTTT. Protein product: CASSRIQGTDQPQHF.

This clone occurred a few times. This sequence joins TRBV4-1 and TRBJ2-7; no clear D gene. There are 15 residues in the CDR3. Per the germline V gene, CDR1 is MGHRA and CDR2 is YSYEKL. Trimming cost V 1 base and J 4 bases, with 14 bases left between them. CDR3 nucleotides: TGCGCCAGCAGCCAAGGGGCGATAGTTGGATACGAGCAGTACTTC. Its translation: CASSQGAIVGYEQYF.

This chain links TRBV7-2 with TRBJ2-7, with TRBD2 as a possible D gene (6 bases). Looked up from germline, CDR1 is SGHTA and CDR2 is FQGNSA. The CDR3 has 12 amino acids. Trimming took 5 bases from V and 4 from J, leaving 9 bases between them. The CDR3 coding sequence is TGTGCCAGCAGCCTCGGGACTTACGAGCAGTACTTC. Translated: CASSLGTYEQYF.

This clone was seen only once. This chain links TRBV27 with TRBJ1-4; D unresolved. The CDR3 length is 17 residues. Trimming took 0 bases from V and 0 from J, leaving 11 bases between them. CDR1 and CDR2 from the germline V gene are MNHEY and SMNVEV (reference sequence). The CDR3 sequence is CASSLSAVRATNEKLFF. CDR3 bases: TGTGCCAGCAGTTTATCGGCCGTAAGAGCAACTAATGAAAAACTGTTTTTT.

This clone was recorded only once. The chain recombines TRBV11-2 with TRBJ2-1; 11 nucleotides agree with TRBD2. The CDR3 is 15 residues long. Germline CDR1 is SGHAT and CDR2 is FQNNGV. Trimming at V came to 2 bases and at J to 5 bases, leaving 2 bases not matched to a gene. CDR3 bases: TGTGCCAGCAGCTTAAGGGGACTAGCGGACAATGAGCAGTTCTTC. Protein sequence: CASSLRGLADNEQFF.

This chain joins TRBV18 and TRBJ2-7; D gene unclear. CDR1 is KGHSH, CDR2 LQKENI, per germline. V was clipped by 5 bases and J by 2 bases, with 16 bases between them. This CDR3 contains 15 residues. The CDR3 nucleotides read TGTGCCAGCTCAGCCGGCCCGGCGAACACCTACGAGCAGTACTTC. Its translation is CASSAGPANTYEQYF.

This clone was counted only a few times. Other nucleotide sequences from this sample produce the same CDR3. V is TRBV29-1 and J is TRBJ2-2; 7 bases match TRBD1. Germline values: CDR1 SQVTM, CDR2 ANQGSEA. CDR3 length: 12 amino acids. J lost 5 bases, V lost 6 bases, and 3 bases had no gene match. This CDR3 is CSVGRGTGELFF. CDR3 DNA sequence: TGCAGCGTGGGCAGGGGGACCGGGGAGCTGTTTTTT.

CDR3: CASSLGSGSRWGEQFF. CDR3 coding DNA: TGTGCCAGCAGCTTGGGGAGCGGGAGCAGATGGGGTGAGCAGTTCTTC. This chain joins TRBV7-9 and TRBJ2-1; 8 bases align to TRBD2. Germline loops: CDR1 SEHNR, CDR2 FQNEAQ (reference sequence). Trimming at V came to 3 bases and at J to 9 bases, leaving 13 bases not matched to a gene. The CDR3 has 16 residues.

The sample holds one count of this clone. This chain links TRBV21-1 with TRBJ2-5. TRBV21-1 is a known pseudogene. This CDR3 contains 15 residues. The CDR3: CASSKGERGEETQYF. DNA of the CDR3: TGTGCCAGCAGCAAGGGGGAAAGGGGAGAAGAGACCCAGTACTTC.